This T cell receptor (beta chain) was captured in a study of identical twins. Study-wide findings and caveats: Abundant beta clonotypes from cord blood bore fewer insertions; memory repertoires lacked this pattern. Partial confounding of zero-insertion analyses by invariant MAIT and iNKT cells was possible.

The donors were all healthy and Caucasian. CDR1 is SGHKS, CDR2 YYEKEE, per germline (reference sequence). The CDR3 is 13 amino acids. V lost 6 bases and J 1 base, leaving 10 bases between the germline ends. Only a few counts were recorded for this clonotype. No antigen is known for it. Each CDR3 protein is one row after TCRdb ran MiXCR on the 5' RACE reads. Among hundreds of thousands of distinct CDR3 sequences listed, about 20% were seen once. The same data also went into a second study, on T cells expressing NK-cell markers. That study reports: With an anti-gamma-delta TCR antibody, sorting in several experiments was kept to alpha-beta TCR T cells.

The receptor comes from a young woman in good health. The chain is built from TRBV5-5 and TRBJ1-1; D remains unclear. What was sequenced was PBMCs. The CDR3 reads CASTLEENTEAFF. CDR3 DNA sequence: TGTGCCAGCACTTTGGAGGAGAACACTGAAGCTTTCTTT.